Presented here are 27 T cell receptor beta chains from one specimen sequenced in a study of response to subunit inactivated influenza vaccine. TCRdb reprocessed the RT-PCR reads via MiXCR and lists one record per CDR3 protein. The sample has hundreds of thousands of distinct CDR3 sequences, approximately 17% seen once. This specimen was PBMCs from blood, taken around 5 days after vaccination. The receptors stem from a man in his forties or fifties who received an inactivated influenza vaccine.

The V call is TRBV6-1, the J call TRBJ2-5; D is undetermined. Trimming shortened V by 6 bases and J by 1 base, and 15 bases separated the two germline ends. Looked up from germline, CDR1 is MNHNS and CDR2 is SASEGT. The CDR3 has 15 residues. The CDR3, as DNA: TGTGCCAGCAGCTCACGGGCAGGAATCCAAGAGACCCAGTACTTC. Its protein is CASSSRAGIQETQYF.

A few counts support this clonotype. The genes are TRBV6-1 and TRBJ1-1, with D perhaps TRBD1 (5 bases). The CDR3 consists of 14 residues. The V end lost 7 bases, the J end lost 5 bases, and 17 bases lay between the germline ends. The germline CDR1 and CDR2 sequences are MNHNS and SASEGT. CDR3 sequence reads: CASTPPGSVTEAFF. CDR3 nucleotide sequence: TGTGCCAGCACCCCGCCAGGGTCGGTTACTGAAGCTTTCTTT.

This clonotype was observed a handful of times. CDR3 loop: CASSSGGGSGEQYF. The CDR3 region has the DNA TGCGCCAGCAGCTCTGGCGGGGGCTCCGGCGAGCAGTACTTC. This rearrangement joins TRBV5-1 to TRBJ2-7; D is possibly TRBD2 (7 bases). The germline gives CDR1 SGHRS, CDR2 YFSETQ. Between the trimmed V and J ends, which lost 3 bases and 6 bases, there was a span of 16 bases. The CDR3 spans 14 residues.

The chain couples TRBV6-2 or TRBV6-3 to TRBJ2-3; 11 bases are shared with TRBD2. Looked up from germline, CDR1 is MNHEY and CDR2 is SVGEGT. This CDR3 contains 16 residues. Trimming removed 2 bases from V and 6 bases from J; junction bases left unmatched: 7. The CDR3 DNA follows: TGTGCCAGCAGTTACGTAGCGGGAGGGCCACGGGATACGCAGTATTTT. Translating gives CASSYVAGGPRDTQYF.

This chain joins TRBV7-2 and TRBJ1-2; no reliable D call. This CDR3 has 9 residues. V lost 5 bases and J 8 bases, leaving 3 bases between the germline ends. Germline V lookup: CDR1 SGHTA, CDR2 FQGNSA. This CDR3 is CASSGGYTF. The CDR3 nucleotides are TGTGCCAGCAGCGGGGGCTACACCTTC.

This clonotype was seen a few times. This chain joins TRBV20-1 and TRBJ2-5; 10 nucleotides line up with TRBD2. V lost 4 bases to trimming and J lost 10 bases; unmatched junction nucleotides: 9. From germline, CDR1 is DFQATT and CDR2 SNEGSKA (reference sequence). CDR3 length: 13 residues. This CDR3 reads CSANLAGAVIQYF. CDR3 bases: TGCAGTGCTAATCTAGCGGGGGCGGTGATCCAGTACTTC.

The V call is TRBV28, the J call TRBJ1-6, with D perhaps matching TRBD1 (5 bases). With 4 bases removed from V and 0 bases from J, the gap between germline ends came to 16 bases. Looked up from germline, CDR1 is MDHEN and CDR2 is SYDVKM. The CDR3 runs 18 residues. CDR3 protein: CASSWDGVQSSYNSPLHF. The CDR3 coding sequence is TGTGCCAGCAGTTGGGACGGAGTACAGAGCTCCTATAATTCACCCCTCCACTTT.

This clonotype has just a few counts. The chain joins TRBV10-3 to TRBJ1-2; D gene uncertain. There are 13 residues in the CDR3. V lost 0 bases and J lost 7, with 9 bases in between. CDR1 is ENHRY and CDR2 is SYGVKD in the germline V gene. The CDR3 is CAISESRKGGYTF. In nucleotides, the CDR3 is TGTGCCATCAGTGAGTCACGGAAGGGTGGCTACACCTTC.

This clonotype has just a few counts. V and J are TRBV20-1 and TRBJ2-1; TRBD2 agrees at 10 bases. The CDR3 is 18 amino acids. With V trimmed by 4 bases and J by 3 bases, 15 bases remained unmatched. Looked up from germline, CDR1 is DFQATT and CDR2 is SNEGSKA (reference sequence). The CDR3 DNA reads as TGCAGTGCTAAACAAGGTGGATTTACTAGCGGGAACTACAATGAGCAGTTCTTC. The encoded protein is CSAKQGGFTSGNYNEQFF.

This clonotype was observed a few times. The gene calls are TRBV4-1 and TRBJ1-1; 11 nucleotides line up with TRBD1. Germline V gives CDR1 MGHRA, CDR2 YSYEKL. After removal of 4 bases from V and 0 bases from J, the junction contained 7 bases not matched to a gene. The CDR3 has 17 amino acids. DNA for the CDR3: TGCGCCAGCAGCCCTACGGGACAGGGGGTCATGAACACTGAAGCTTTCTTT. This translates into CASSPTGQGVMNTEAFF.

The chain recombines TRBV9 with TRBJ2-7; 7 bases are shared with TRBD1. CDR1 and CDR2 from the germline V gene are SGDLS and YYNGEE. Trimming took 3 bases from V and 7 from J; bases not matched to a gene: 4. This CDR3 comprises 12 residues. CDR3 sequence (DNA): TGTGCCAGCAGCGGAGGGGGCTGGGAGCAGTACTTC. Translation gives CASSGGGWEQYF.

This clonotype appeared a few times. The chain carries TRBV6-5 and TRBJ2-3, with 9 bases aligning to TRBD2. Germline V gives CDR1 MNHEY, CDR2 SVGAGI. The junction had 8 bases not matched to a gene; V was cut back by 2 bases and J by 2 bases. The CDR3 sequence is 17 residues long. CDR3 sequence (DNA): TGTGCCAGCAGTTACCTAGCCAGCGGGGGGCCCACAGATACGCAGTATTTT. Amino acids: CASSYLASGGPTDTQYF.

The chain uses TRBV5-5 and TRBJ2-5; no firm D call. Trimming cost V 3 bases and J 4 bases, with 10 bases left between them. Germline V lookup: CDR1 SGHKS, CDR2 YYEKEE (reference sequence). There are 13 residues in the CDR3. CDR3 residues: CASSSRLGETQYF. CDR3 nucleotide sequence: TGTGCCAGCAGCTCTCGACTGGGAGAGACCCAGTACTTC.

This chain uses TRBV4-2 with TRBJ1-4; TRBD1 aligns across 10 bases. The CDR3 is 16 amino acids. V was clipped by 3 bases and J by 8 bases; unmatched bases: 9. The germline CDR1 and CDR2 sequences are LGHNA and YNFKEQ. CDR3 DNA sequence: TGTGCCAGCAGCCAGGCCTTTGGACAGGGGGAAGAAAAACTGTTTTTT. Amino acids: CASSQAFGQGEEKLFF.

A word on this clonotype: The conserved phenylalanine or tryptophan normally closing the CDR3 is absent here, so this likely arose from a read error. The V gene is TRBV20-1, the J gene TRBJ2-1; TRBD1 aligns across 8 bases. CDR1 and CDR2 (germline): DFQATT, SNEGSKA (reference sequence). Germline trimming cut 6 bases from V and 1 base from J; bases unmatched to any gene: 5. The CDR3 is 14 amino acids. The CDR3 DNA follows: TGCAGTGCCCCGGGACAGGTATCCTACAATGAGCAGTTCATC. Translation: CSAPGQVSYNEQFI.

The chain links TRBV20-1 to TRBJ2-7, with unresolved D. This CDR3 is 13 amino acids long. The V end was cut by 6 bases, the J end by 0 bases, with 12 bases between. Germline V CDR1 and CDR2: DFQATT, SNEGSKA (reference sequence). CDR3 amino acids: CSAPLGSSYEQYF. The DNA of the CDR3 is TGCAGTGCCCCTTTGGGCTCCTCCTACGAGCAGTACTTC.

This chain joins TRBV28 and TRBJ2-1; D call uncertain. This CDR3 region has 16 residues. Germline V gene lookup returns CDR1 MDHEN and CDR2 SYDVKM. Trimming took 3 bases from V and 8 from J, leaving 20 bases between them. The CDR3: CASSFLLATNGDEQFF. CDR3 nucleotides: TGTGCCAGCAGTTTTTTATTGGCCACCAATGGGGATGAGCAGTTCTTC.

The chain links TRBV12-3 or TRBV12-4 to TRBJ2-3; the match to TRBD2 covers 15 bases. J was trimmed by 5 bases and V by 6 bases; bases with no gene match: 9. The CDR3 runs to 17 residues. The CDR3 is CASSPWTSGGEGDTQYF. CDR3 DNA: TGTGCCAGCAGCCCCTGGACTAGCGGGGGGGAGGGAGATACGCAGTATTTT.

In its sample, this clonotype was seen a few times. This chain uses TRBV12-3 or TRBV12-4 with TRBJ2-6; D tentatively fits TRBD1 or TRBD2 (5 bases each). V was trimmed by 3 bases and J by 1 base, leaving 13 bases between them. The CDR3 has 17 residues. The CDR3 DNA is TGTGCCAGCAGTTTTCGAGGGGCCGCATCTGGGGCCAACGTCCTGACTTTC. Its protein product is CASSFRGAASGANVLTF.

The rearrangement uses TRBV7-2 and TRBJ1-3; 10 bases match TRBD1. The CDR3 is made up of 15 amino acids. Germline CDR1 SGHTA, CDR2 FQGNSA. The V segment lost 6 bases and the J segment 4 bases; nucleotides outside the gene matches: 6. The CDR3 loop reads CASSHRDRGGNTIYF. The CDR3, as DNA: TGTGCCAGCAGTCACCGGGACAGGGGCGGAAACACCATATATTTT.

The gene calls are TRBV5-1 and TRBJ2-1, with D hard to call. Germline V CDR1 and CDR2: SGHRS, YFSETQ. The CDR3 consists of 15 residues. Trimming removed 7 bases from V and 7 bases from J, with 21 bases in between. This chain's CDR3 is CASSPRPTKTNEQFF. CDR3 nucleotide sequence: TGCGCCAGCTCTCCAAGACCGACGAAAACTAATGAGCAGTTCTTC.

This clonotype was seen once. V is TRBV5-1 and J is TRBJ2-7; 7 nucleotides agree with TRBD2. The germline V gene encodes CDR1 SGHRS and CDR2 YFSETQ. V shed 4 bases and J 7 bases; nucleotides not matched to a gene: 14. This CDR3 comprises 15 residues. CDR3 loop: CASSGAGPASGEQYF. The CDR3 bases are TGCGCCAGCAGCGGAGCGGGACCCGCATCGGGGGAGCAGTACTTC.

The chain couples TRBV29-1 to TRBJ1-5; D remains unclear. This CDR3 has 13 amino acids. With 4 bases removed from V and 5 bases from J, the gap between germline ends came to 12 bases. Germline CDR1 and CDR2: SQVTM and ANQGSEA. CDR3 sequence (DNA): TGCAGCGTTGGGGTGTCAGGCGATCAGCCCCAGCATTTT. This sequence encodes CSVGVSGDQPQHF.

This clonotype was found a few times. This chain connects TRBV5-1 to TRBJ2-7; 7 bases fit TRBD2. Germline V gives CDR1 SGHRS, CDR2 YFSETQ. Germline trimming cut 4 bases from V and 0 bases from J; bases unmatched to any gene: 7. This CDR3 region has 15 residues. The CDR3 sequence is CASSAIGGSSYEQYF. CDR3 DNA sequence: TGCGCCAGCAGCGCAATCGGCGGGAGCTCCTACGAGCAGTACTTC.

This clonotype appeared a few times. The chain uses TRBV2 and TRBJ2-1; D unresolved. Between the trimmed V and J ends, which lost 2 bases and 7 bases, there was a span of 6 bases. CDR1 and CDR2 (germline): SNHLY, FYNNEI. The CDR3 sequence is 12 residues long. CDR3 DNA sequence: TGTGCCAGCAGTGAACGGGCGAATGAGCAGTTCTTC. Amino acids: CASSERANEQFF.

This chain connects TRBV5-5 to TRBJ2-5; the D gene is possibly TRBD2 (6 bases). This CDR3 comprises 14 residues. V was cut by 4 bases and J by 1 base, with 11 bases left in between. Germline values: CDR1 SGHKS, CDR2 YYEKEE (reference sequence). The CDR3 reads CASSRRGSQETQYF. CDR3 DNA: TGTGCCAGCAGCCGCCGGGGGAGCCAAGAGACCCAGTACTTC.

This clonotype occurred many times. The J gene is TRBJ2-4, the V gene TRBV12-3 or TRBV12-4; perhaps TRBD2 as D (5 bases). The CDR3 loop spans 14 amino acids. V was clipped by 3 bases and J by 0 bases, with 6 bases between them. The CDR3 region is CASSLGVAKNIQYF. The CDR3 coding sequence is TGTGCCAGCAGTTTGGGAGTAGCCAAAAACATTCAGTACTTC.